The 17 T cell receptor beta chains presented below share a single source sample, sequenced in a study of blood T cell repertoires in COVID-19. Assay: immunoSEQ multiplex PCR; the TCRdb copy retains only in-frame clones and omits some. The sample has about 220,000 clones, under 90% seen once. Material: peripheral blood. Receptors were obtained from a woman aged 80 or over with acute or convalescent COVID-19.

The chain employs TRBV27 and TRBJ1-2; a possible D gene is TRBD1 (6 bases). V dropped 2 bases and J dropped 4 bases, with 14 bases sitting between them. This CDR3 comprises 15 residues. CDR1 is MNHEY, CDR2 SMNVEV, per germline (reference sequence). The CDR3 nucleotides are TGTGCCAGCAGTTTAGGGGCTACAGGGCCCTATGGCTACACCTTC. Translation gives CASSLGATGPYGYTF.

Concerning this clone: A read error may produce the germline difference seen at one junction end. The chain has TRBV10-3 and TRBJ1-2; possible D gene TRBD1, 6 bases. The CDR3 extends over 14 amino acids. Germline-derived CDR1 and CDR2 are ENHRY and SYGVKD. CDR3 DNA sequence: TGTGCCATCAGTGAGTCTTGGGACACCCGAAGGACCCTCTTC. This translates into CAISESWDTRRTLF.

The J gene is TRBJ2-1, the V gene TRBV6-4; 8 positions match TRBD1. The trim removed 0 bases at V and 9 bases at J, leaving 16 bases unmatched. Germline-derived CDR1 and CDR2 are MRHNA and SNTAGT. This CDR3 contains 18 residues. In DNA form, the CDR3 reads TGTGCCAGCAGTGACTCAAGTGGACAGGGCCACGGTGGTGGTGAGCAGTTCTTC. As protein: CASSDSSGQGHGGGEQFF.

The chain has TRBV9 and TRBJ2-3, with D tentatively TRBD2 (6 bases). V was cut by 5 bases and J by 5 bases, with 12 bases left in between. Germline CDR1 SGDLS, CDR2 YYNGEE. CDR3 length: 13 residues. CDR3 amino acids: CASSSGDLDTQYF. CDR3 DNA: TGTGCCAGCAGTTCGGGGGATTTAGATACGCAGTATTTT.

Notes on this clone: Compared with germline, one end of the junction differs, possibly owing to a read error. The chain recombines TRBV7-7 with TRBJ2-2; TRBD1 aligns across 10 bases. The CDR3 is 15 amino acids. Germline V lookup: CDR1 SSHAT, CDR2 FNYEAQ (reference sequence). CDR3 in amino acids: CASSLMGQGPGELFF. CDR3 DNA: TGTGCTAGCAGCTTAATGGGACAGGGGCCCGGGGAGCTGTTTTTT.

The CDR3 region has the DNA TGTGCCAGTAGTATAACAGAAAGTTCTGGTCAGCCCCAGCATTTT. This gives the protein CASSITESSGQPQHF. The chain combines TRBV19 with TRBJ1-5; D call uncertain. The length of the CDR3 is 15 residues. CDR1 is LNHDA, CDR2 SQIVND, per germline (reference sequence). The ends were cut back, 2 bases at V and 6 bases at J, with 14 bases in the middle.

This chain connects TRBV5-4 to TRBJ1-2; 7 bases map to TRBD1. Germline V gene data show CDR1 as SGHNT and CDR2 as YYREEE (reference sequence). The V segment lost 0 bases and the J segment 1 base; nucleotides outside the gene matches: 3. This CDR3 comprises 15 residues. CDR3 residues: CASSLAGQNNYGYTF. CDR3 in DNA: TGTGCCAGCAGCTTGGCGGGACAGAATAACTATGGCTACACCTTC.

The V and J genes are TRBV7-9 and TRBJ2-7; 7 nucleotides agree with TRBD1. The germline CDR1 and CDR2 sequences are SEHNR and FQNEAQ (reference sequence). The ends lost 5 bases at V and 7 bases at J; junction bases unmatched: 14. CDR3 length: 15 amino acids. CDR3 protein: CASSKQGPLGVEQYF. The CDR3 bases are TGTGCCAGCAGCAAACAGGGGCCCCTCGGGGTGGAGCAGTACTTC.

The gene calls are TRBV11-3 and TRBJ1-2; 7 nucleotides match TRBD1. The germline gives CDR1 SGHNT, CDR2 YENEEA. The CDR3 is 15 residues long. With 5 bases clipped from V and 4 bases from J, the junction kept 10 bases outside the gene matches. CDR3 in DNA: TGTGCCAGCAGCCGGGAGGGGGCGAGCTCCTATGGCTACACCTTC. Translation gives CASSREGASSYGYTF.

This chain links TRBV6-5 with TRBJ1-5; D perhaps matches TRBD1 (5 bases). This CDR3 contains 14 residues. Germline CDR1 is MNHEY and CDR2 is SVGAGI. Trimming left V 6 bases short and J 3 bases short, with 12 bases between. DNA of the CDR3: TGTGCCAGCAGGCCCACAGGATTCAATCAGCCCCAGCATTTT. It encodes CASRPTGFNQPQHF.

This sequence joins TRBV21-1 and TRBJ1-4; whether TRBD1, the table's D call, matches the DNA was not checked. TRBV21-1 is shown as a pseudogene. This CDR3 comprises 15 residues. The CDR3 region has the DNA TGTGCCAGCAGCACTCCGGGACAGACTGGTGAAAAACTGTTTTTT. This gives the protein CASSTPGQTGEKLFF.

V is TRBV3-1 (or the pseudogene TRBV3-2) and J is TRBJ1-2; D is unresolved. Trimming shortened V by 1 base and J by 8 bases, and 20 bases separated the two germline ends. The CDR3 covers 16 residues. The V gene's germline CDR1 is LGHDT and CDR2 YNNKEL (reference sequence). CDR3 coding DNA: TGTGCCAGCAGCCAAGCTAAAGGGAGAGGAGGTCTAGGCTACACCTTC. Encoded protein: CASSQAKGRGGLGYTF.

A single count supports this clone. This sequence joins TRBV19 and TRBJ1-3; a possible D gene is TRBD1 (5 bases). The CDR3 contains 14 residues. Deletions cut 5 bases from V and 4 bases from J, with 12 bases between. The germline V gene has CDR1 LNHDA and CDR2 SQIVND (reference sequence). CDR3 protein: CASSVARAGNTIYF. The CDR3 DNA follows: TGTGCCAGTAGTGTGGCCAGGGCCGGAAACACCATATATTTT.

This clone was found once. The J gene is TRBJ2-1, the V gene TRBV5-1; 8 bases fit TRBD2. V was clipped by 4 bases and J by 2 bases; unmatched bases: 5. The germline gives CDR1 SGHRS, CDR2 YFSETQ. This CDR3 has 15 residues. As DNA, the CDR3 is TGCGCCAGCAGCAGCGGGGGATTTACCTACAATGAGCAGTTCTTC. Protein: CASSSGGFTYNEQFF.

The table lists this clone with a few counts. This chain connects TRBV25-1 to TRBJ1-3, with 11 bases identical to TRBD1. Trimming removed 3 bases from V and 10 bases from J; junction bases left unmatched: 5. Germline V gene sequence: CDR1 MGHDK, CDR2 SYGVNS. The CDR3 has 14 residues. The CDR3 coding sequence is TGTGCCAGCAGTGACAGGACAGGGGGCGGGACCATATATTTT. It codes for CASSDRTGGGTIYF.

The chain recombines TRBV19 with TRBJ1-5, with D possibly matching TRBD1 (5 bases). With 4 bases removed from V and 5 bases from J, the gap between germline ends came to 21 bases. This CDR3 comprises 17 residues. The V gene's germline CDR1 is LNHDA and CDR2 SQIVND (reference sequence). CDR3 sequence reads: CASSTFRGPRGDQPQHF. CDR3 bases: TGTGCCAGTAGTACCTTTAGAGGACCGCGGGGGGATCAGCCCCAGCATTTT. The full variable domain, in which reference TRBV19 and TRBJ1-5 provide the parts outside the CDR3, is DGGITQSPKYLFRKEGQNVTLSCEQNLNHDAMYWYRQDPGQGLRLIYYSQIVNDFQKGDIAEGYSVSREKKESFPLTVTSAQKNPTAFYLCASSTFRGPRGDQPQHFGDGTRLSIL.

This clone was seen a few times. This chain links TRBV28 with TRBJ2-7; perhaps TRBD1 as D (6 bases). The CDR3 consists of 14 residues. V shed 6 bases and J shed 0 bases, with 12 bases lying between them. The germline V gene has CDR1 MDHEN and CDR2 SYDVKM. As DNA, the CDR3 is TGTGCCAGCAGCCAACGGGACAACTCCTACGAGCAGTACTTC. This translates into CASSQRDNSYEQYF.